This paragraph covers one T cell receptor (beta chain) sequence. The junction differs from germline at one of its ends, possibly a read error. Profiling relied on immunoSEQ multiplex PCR, and the TCRdb table lists in-frame clones only, not all of them. This sample has about 21,000 clones; roughly 90% occur once, and the top ten carry 15% to 20%. These data are taken from a study of blood T cell repertoires in COVID-19. About the research overall: Samples of COVID-19 (acute and convalescent) were obtained from the United States, Italy and Spain. Nucleic acid was either cDNA or gDNA, and it came from T cells, B-cell-depleted T cells, or PBMCs.

The CDR3 totals 15 residues. CDR1 and CDR2 (germline): SGHRS, YFSETQ. The sample was peripheral blood. The chain is built from TRBV5-1 and TRBJ2-2; 11 positions match TRBD2. The TCR was taken from a man between 65 and 85 years old with active COVID-19. CDR3: CASRMTSGNSGELFF. CDR3 bases: TGCGCCAGCAGGATGACTAGCGGGAACTCCGGGGAGCTGTTTTTT.